This T cell receptor (beta chain) appears in the sequencing data of a study of T cell responses to AZD1222 COVID-19 vaccine. Measured with immunoSEQ multiplex PCR; TCRdb has only the in-frame clones, and not every one. This repertoire shows approximately 120,000 clones, less than 90% found once; its top ten account for 3.5% to 4.5%. CDR1 LNHDA and CDR2 SQIVND come from the germline V gene (reference sequence). The CDR3 runs 13 residues. The V end lost 3 bases, the J end lost 4 bases, and 7 bases lay between the germline ends. Study-level points and caveats: A mostly white British donor set with more females was recruited, and clonal diversity was possibly underestimated. At 160-218 and 743-854, vaccine-associated CD4 TCRs were dominant, and they spanned spike.

Details on this clone: Its specificity is unknown. Distinct nucleotide sequences in the sample also encode this CDR3.

The TCR originated in an adult in good health. This specimen consisted of peripheral blood, obtained on day 0 of AZD1222 vaccination. The rearrangement uses TRBV19 and TRBJ1-5; D call uncertain. CDR3 bases: TGTGCCAGTAGTATTTGGGGTAATCAGCCCCAGCATTTT. Translating gives CASSIWGNQPQHF.